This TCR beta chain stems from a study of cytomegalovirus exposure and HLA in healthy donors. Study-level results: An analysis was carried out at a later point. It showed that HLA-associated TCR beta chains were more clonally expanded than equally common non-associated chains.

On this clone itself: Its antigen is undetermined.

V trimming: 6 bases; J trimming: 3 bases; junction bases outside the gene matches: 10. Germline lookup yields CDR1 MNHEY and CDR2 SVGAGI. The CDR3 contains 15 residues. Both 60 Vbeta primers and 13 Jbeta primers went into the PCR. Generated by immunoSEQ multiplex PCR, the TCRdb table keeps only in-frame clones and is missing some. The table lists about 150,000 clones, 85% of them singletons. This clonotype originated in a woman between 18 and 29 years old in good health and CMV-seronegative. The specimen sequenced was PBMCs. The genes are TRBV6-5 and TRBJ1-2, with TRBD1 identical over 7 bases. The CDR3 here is CASRTPGQKHYGYTF. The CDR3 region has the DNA TGTGCCAGCAGAACGCCGGGACAGAAGCACTATGGCTACACCTTC.